Listed below are T cell receptor beta chains from one sample, sequenced in a study of cytomegalovirus exposure and HLA in healthy donors. The data were produced by immunoSEQ multiplex PCR, yet TCRdb's version contains in-frame clones alone and is incomplete. Of just over 150,000 clones in the sample, roughly 80% were seen once. The sequenced material came from PBMCs. The receptor set was obtained from a male donor in good health and CMV-seropositive. Each CDR3 is given with its conserved first and last residue. The order of the fields is J gene, clone size, V gene, D gene, CDR3 DNA, CDR3 protein. A D gene is named only where the DNA matches it firmly. Size tells how often a clone was seen (once, few, many) or the class of an expanded clone, and some rows leave it out.

>TRBJ1-5|few|TRBV27|-
TGTGCCAGCAGTTTACACCGGTATAGCAATCAGCCCCAGCATTTT
CASSLHRYSNQPQHF
>TRBJ2-1|-|TRBV10-3|TRBD2
TGTGCCATCAGGGGCGGGAGGGGATACAATGAGCAGTTCTTC
CAIRGGRGYNEQFF
>TRBJ2-5|-|TRBV7-9|-
TGTGCCAGCAGCATGGGGCAGGGGGAGACCCAGTACTTC
CASSMGQGETQYF
>TRBJ1-2|-|TRBV11-3|TRBD1
TGTGCCAGCAGCTTAGCCAGGGGACAGGGCGACTATGGCTACACCTTC
CASSLARGQGDYGYTF
>TRBJ2-3|few|TRBV6-1|TRBD2
TGTGCCAGCAGTGAAAGGGTGACCTCTAGCGGGAGTTGGGATACGCAGTATTTT
CASSERVTSSGSWDTQYF
>TRBJ2-2|-|TRBV18|-
TGTGCCAGCTCATCTCGACCTAACAGGGTGTCGGACACCGGGGAGCTGTTTTTT
CASSSRPNRVSDTGELFF
>TRBJ2-5|-|TRBV9|-
TGTGCCAGCAGCTCGGACCCCGGAGGGTGGACCCAGTACTTC
CASSSDPGGWTQYF
>TRBJ2-1|-|TRBV19|TRBD2
TGTGCCAGTAGCAAGGACGGACCCTCGGGACTAGCGAAAGACAATGAGCAGTTCTTC
CASSKDGPSGLAKDNEQFF
>TRBJ1-2|-|TRBV9|TRBD1
TGTGCCAGCAGGGACAGGGAGGGCTACACCTTC
CASRDREGYTF
>TRBJ2-5|-|TRBV5-4|-
TGTGCCAGCAGCCCGGGTCCTCCGAGGGAGACCCAGTACTTC
CASSPGPPRETQYF
>TRBJ1-5|-|TRBV7-9|-
TGTGCCAGCAGCTCAGATTATAGCAATCAGCCCCAGCATTTT
CASSSDYSNQPQHF
>TRBJ2-7|-|TRBV2|-
TGTGCCAGCAGTGATTATAGCGAGCAGTACTTC
CASSDYSEQYF
>TRBJ2-7|-|TRBV30|-
TGTGCCTGGGCCAAAGCAGGGATCTACTACGAGCAGTACTTC
CAWAKAGIYYEQYF
>TRBJ1-2|-|TRBV5-1|-
TGCGCCAGCAGCTTGGGACTGGACTATGGCTACACCTTC
CASSLGLDYGYTF
>TRBJ2-7|few|TRBV11-2|TRBD2
TGTGCCAGCAGCTTAGGCGGGAGCGTGTTGTACTTC
CASSLGGSVLYF
>TRBJ2-5|once|TRBV18|-
TGTGCCAGCTCACCTCCCCTCCAAGAGACCCAGTACTTC
CASSPPLQETQYF
>TRBJ2-3|-|TRBV7-3|TRBD1
TGTGCCAGCAGCTTATTAGGGGGCTGGGAGACAGATACGCAGTATTTT
CASSLLGGWETDTQYF
>TRBJ1-5|-|TRBV4-2|-
TGTGCCAGCAGCCAAGAGGCTGGTATTGGGGGGCAGCCCCAGCATTTT
CASSQEAGIGGQPQHF
>TRBJ1-4|-|TRBV7-6|-
TGTGCCAGCAGCTCCGCGGGGGAAAAACTGTTTTTT
CASSSAGEKLFF
>TRBJ2-2|once|TRBV29-1|-
TGCAGCGTTGGTTTGCGGACAGTCGCCGGGGAGCTGTTTTTT
CSVGLRTVAGELFF
>TRBJ2-3|-|TRBV27|TRBD1
TGTGCCAGCGCGGACAGGGTGTCAGATACGCAGTATTTT
CASADRVSDTQYF
>TRBJ1-2|-|TRBV9|-
TGTGCCAGCAGCGTAGAGGGGAGGGTTGGGGTGTTCTATGGCTACACCTTC
CASSVEGRVGVFYGYTF
>TRBJ1-3|-|TRBV6-1|TRBD1
TGTGCCAGCAGCTCTACAGGGGGGAGTGGAAACACCATATATTTT
CASSSTGGSGNTIYF
>TRBJ1-2|-|TRBV23-1|-
TGCGCCAGCAGTCAGCCCCCGGGAACGAACTATGGCTACACCTTC
CASSQPPGTNYGYTF
>TRBJ1-6|few|TRBV5-1|-
TGCGCCAGCAGCTCGGAGGGGTCTCGATCACCCCTCCACTTT
CASSSEGSRSPLHF
>TRBJ2-4|-|TRBV11-2|TRBD1
TGTGCCAGCAGCGCACAGGGGCCCAGGGACATTCAGTACTTC
CASSAQGPRDIQYF
>TRBJ2-2|-|TRBV2|TRBD1
TGTGCCAGCAGTGAATGGAGTCAGGGGGACACCGGGGAGCTGTTTTTT
CASSEWSQGDTGELFF
>TRBJ2-7|-|TRBV5-4|-
TGTGCCAGCAACTTTAATCCCGGCTACGAGCAGTACTTC
CASNFNPGYEQYF
>TRBJ2-1|once|TRBV4-2|TRBD2
TGTGCCAGCAGCACCAGGACTGGCGGGAGAGATGAGCAGTTCTTC
CASSTRTGGRDEQFF
>TRBJ1-3|-|TRBV10-3|-
TGTGCCTCTGACGGGTCTGGCTCTGGAAACACCATATATTTT
CASDGSGSGNTIYF
>TRBJ2-6|-|TRBV30|-
TGTGCCTGGAGTCTTCTAGCGGACAGCTCTGGGGCCAACGTCCTGACTTTC
CAWSLLADSSGANVLTF
>TRBJ2-1|-|TRBV27|-
TGTGCCAGCAGTTCTCAACAGAACAATGAGCAGTTCTTC
CASSSQQNNEQFF
>TRBJ1-5|-|TRBV16|TRBD1
TGTGCCAGCAGCCCGGTCCCGGGACAGGGGAACAGGCCAAGCAATCAGCCCCAGCATTTT
CASSPVPGQGNRPSNQPQHF
>TRBJ1-1|-|TRBV7-2|-
TGTGCCAGCAGCTTAGACCGCCGCAGGATCACTGAAGCTTTCTTT
CASSLDRRRITEAFF
>TRBJ2-7|once|TRBV19|TRBD2
TGTGCCAGTAGTGGGGGACTAGCGGACTTTACCTACGAGCAGTACTTC
CASSGGLADFTYEQYF
>TRBJ1-3|-|TRBV4-1|-
TGCGCCAGCGGCCGAATACAGGGCTCTGGAAACACCATATATTTT
CASGRIQGSGNTIYF
>TRBJ2-7|-|TRBV27|TRBD2
TGTGCCAGCAGTTCTGGACTAGCCGCCTCCTACGAGCAGTACTTC
CASSSGLAASYEQYF
>TRBJ2-7|-|TRBV27|TRBD2
TGTGCCAGCAGGCGGACTAGCGGGATCTGGGAGCAGTACTTC
CASRRTSGIWEQYF
>TRBJ2-7|-|TRBV29-1|-
TGCAGCGTTGTGATAGCCTTTAACGAGCAGTACTTC
CSVVIAFNEQYF
>TRBJ1-2|-|TRBV5-1|TRBD1
TGCGCCAGCAGCTATGACAGGGGGATGAACTATGGCTACACCTTC
CASSYDRGMNYGYTF
>TRBJ2-5|-|TRBV5-1|-
TGCGCCAGCAGCTTGGGGGGGGTTGGAGAGACCCAGTACTTC
CASSLGGVGETQYF
>TRBJ2-7|-|TRBV7-9|-
TGTGCCAGCAGCTTACCGGACGGGACATCACACTACGAGCAGTACTTC
CASSLPDGTSHYEQYF
>TRBJ2-4|once|TRBV27|-
TGTGCCAGCACTTCGTTGAGGGACATTCAGTACTTC
CASTSLRDIQYF
>TRBJ1-4|once|TRBV4-2|-
TGTGCCAGCAGCCAAGTGGCAGGGCAAGAAAAACTGTTTTTT
CASSQVAGQEKLFF
>TRBJ2-7|-|TRBV7-9|TRBD2
TGTGCCAGCAGTTCGACGGGACTAGCGGGAGGAAGCTCCTACGAGCAGTACTTC
CASSSTGLAGGSSYEQYF
>TRBJ2-3|-|TRBV5-4|-
TGTGCCAGCAGCTTGAAACTAGCTCCAGATACGCAGTATTTT
CASSLKLAPDTQYF
>TRBJ2-7|-|TRBV11-2|TRBD2
TGTGCCAGCAGCTTGGGGGGACTAGCGGCGCACGAGCAGTACTTC
CASSLGGLAAHEQYF
>TRBJ1-3|-|TRBV19|-
TGTGCCAGTAGTATAGATAAGGGAGCGTCTCGATTT
CASSIDKGASRF
>TRBJ1-1|few|TRBV4-1|TRBD1
TGCGCCAGCAGCCTTACAGGGGCCCAGAACACTGAAGCTTTCTTT
CASSLTGAQNTEAFF
>TRBJ2-7|-|TRBV5-1|TRBD2
TGCGCCAGCAGCTCCTACCGCGCGGGGGGCGTTGGTACTAGCGACGAGCAGTACTTC
CASSSYRAGGVGTSDEQYF
>TRBJ2-7|few|TRBV5-1|TRBD1
TGCGCCAGCAGCTGGCAGGGGGATGAGCAGTACTTC
CASSWQGDEQYF
>TRBJ2-7|-|TRBV7-8|TRBD1
TGTGCCAGCAGCTTAGGGGCAGGGGGCTCCTACGAGCAGTACTTC
CASSLGAGGSYEQYF
>TRBJ2-1|-|TRBV27|-
TGTGCCATCCTTCGGGGGATGGATACTTACAATGAGCAGTTCTTC
CAILRGMDTYNEQFF